A selection of T cell receptor beta chains follows, all from one sample in a study of breast tumors, draining lymph nodes, adjacent tissues. TCRdb ran MiXCR on the multiplex PCR reads and lists one entry per CDR3 protein. Among approximately 230,000 distinct CDR3 sequences listed, about 34% were seen once. Sequenced input: axillary lymph node tissue. These receptors originate from a female donor with breast cancer. Some clones in this sample may be carry-over from other donors' samples. CDR3s include the opening cysteine and the closing phenylalanine or tryptophan. The order of the fields is clone size, J gene, D gene, V gene, CDR3 protein, CDR3 DNA. A D gene is named only where the DNA matches it firmly. Rows give clone size only sometimes, using once, few, many, or a class for an expanded clone.

many	TRBJ1-4	NA	TRBV5-8	CASSLEGFNEKLFF	TGTGCCAGCAGCTTGGAGGGGTTCAATGAAAAACTGTTTTTT
many	TRBJ2-2	TRBD2	TRBV19	CASSIVGLENTGELFF	TGTGCCAGTAGTATAGTGGGACTAGAAAACACCGGGGAGCTGTTTTTT
many	TRBJ2-1	NA	TRBV5-1	CASSMTDNEQFF	TGCGCCAGCAGCATGACGGATAATGAGCAGTTCTTC
many	TRBJ2-6	NA	TRBV12-3/TRBV12-4	CASSFGLGQRSGANVLTF	TGTGCCAGCAGTTTCGGTCTTGGACAACGCTCTGGGGCCAACGTCCTGACTTTC
many	TRBJ2-3	TRBD1	TRBV6-5	CATGRGPPGTDTQYF	TGTGCCACGGGAAGGGGGCCGCCGGGCACAGATACGCAGTATTTT
NA	TRBJ2-7	TRBD2	TRBV9	CASSEPTSGDYEQYF	TGTGCCAGCAGCGAGCCGACTAGCGGGGACTACGAGCAGTACTTC
NA	TRBJ1-1	NA	TRBV20-1	CSAVDRIAITEAFF	TGCAGTGCCGTCGACAGGATAGCTATCACTGAAGCTTTCTTT
NA	TRBJ2-3	NA	TRBV7-2	CASSTDYRALSDTQYF	TGTGCCAGCAGCACAGACTACAGGGCGCTTTCAGATACGCAGTATTTT
few	TRBJ2-5	TRBD2	TRBV20-1	CSARTPSAGAFQETQYF	TGCAGTGCTAGAACCCCCTCCGCGGGAGCATTCCAAGAGACCCAGTACTTC
many	TRBJ1-4	NA	TRBV20-1	CSARGTDEKLFF	TGCAGTGCTAGAGGCACCGATGAAAAACTGTTTTTT
few	TRBJ2-1	TRBD2	TRBV3-1	CASSQGVLAGEQFF	TGTGCCAGCAGCCAAGGAGTTTTAGCGGGTGAGCAGTTCTTC
NA	TRBJ2-3	NA	TRBV5-1	CASSLEADTHYF	TGCGCCAGCAGCTTGGAGGCGGATACGCACTATTTT
many	TRBJ2-7	TRBD1	TRBV6-1	CASRSGTESYEQYF	TGTGCCAGCAGATCCGGGACAGAGAGCTACGAGCAGTACTTC
few	TRBJ1-4	NA	TRBV28	CASTLQGHSYEKLFF	TGTGCCAGCACTCTTCAGGGACATTCCTATGAAAAACTGTTTTTT
many	TRBJ2-1	TRBD1	TRBV20-1	CSAIGTGFDEQFF	TGCAGTGCCATCGGGACAGGTTTTGATGAGCAGTTCTTC